This section outlines one T cell receptor beta chain sequence together with its context. Combining a sample-barcoded 5' primer with a J-beta primer mix, a second PCR ran for roughly 7 to 11 cycles. TCRdb re-analysed the 5' RACE reads in MiXCR, keeping a single row per CDR3 protein. The sample includes over 1.5 million distinct CDR3 sequences, around 50% seen only once; the top ten take over 2%. This entry belongs to a study of blood T cells in healthy people across ages. CDR3 length equals 14 residues. Per the germline V gene, CDR1 is ENHRY and CDR2 is SYGVKD. The V end was cut by 0 bases, the J end by 8 bases, with 11 bases between.

This TCR was recovered from a woman between 40 and 55 years old in good health. Sequenced sample: blood. This chain joins TRBV10-3 and TRBJ2-1, with a tentative D call TRBD2 (5 bases). The CDR3 here is CAISESQRSDEQFF. CDR3 DNA sequence: TGTGCCATCAGTGAGTCACAGCGGAGCGATGAGCAGTTCTTC.